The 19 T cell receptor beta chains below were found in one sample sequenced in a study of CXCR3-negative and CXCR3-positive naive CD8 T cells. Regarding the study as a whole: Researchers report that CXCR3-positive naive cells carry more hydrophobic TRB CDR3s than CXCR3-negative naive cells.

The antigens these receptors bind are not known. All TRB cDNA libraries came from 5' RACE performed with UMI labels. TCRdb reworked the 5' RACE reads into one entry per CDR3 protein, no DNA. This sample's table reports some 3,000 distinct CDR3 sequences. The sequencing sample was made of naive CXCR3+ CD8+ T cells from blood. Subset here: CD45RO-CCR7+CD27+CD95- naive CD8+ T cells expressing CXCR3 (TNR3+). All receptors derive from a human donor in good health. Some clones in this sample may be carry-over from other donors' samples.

CDR3 sequence reads: CSVTKGNNEQFF. V usage is TRBV29-1 and J usage is TRBJ2-1; TCRdb's assignment of TRBD1 cannot be checked, as there is no DNA. This CDR3 comprises 12 residues. Germline CDR1 reads SQVTM; CDR2 reads ANQGSEA.

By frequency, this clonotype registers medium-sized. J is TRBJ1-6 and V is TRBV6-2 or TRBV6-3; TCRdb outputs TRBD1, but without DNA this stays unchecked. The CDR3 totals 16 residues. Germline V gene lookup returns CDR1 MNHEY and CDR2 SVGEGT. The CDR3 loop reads CASSDITGAYNSPLHF.

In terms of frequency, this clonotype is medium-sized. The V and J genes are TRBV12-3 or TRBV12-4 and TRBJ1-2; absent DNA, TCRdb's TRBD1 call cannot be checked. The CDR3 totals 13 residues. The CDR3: CAIQGEMGYGYTF.

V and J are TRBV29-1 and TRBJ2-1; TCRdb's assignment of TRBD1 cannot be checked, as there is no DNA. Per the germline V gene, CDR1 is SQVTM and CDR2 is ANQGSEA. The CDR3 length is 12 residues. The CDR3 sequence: CSVDWAGNEQFF.

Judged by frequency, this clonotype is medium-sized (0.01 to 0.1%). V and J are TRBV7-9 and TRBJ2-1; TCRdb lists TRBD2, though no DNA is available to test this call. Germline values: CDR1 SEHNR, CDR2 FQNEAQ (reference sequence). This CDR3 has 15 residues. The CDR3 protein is CASSAHSREGNEQFF.

CDR3: CASTPGGVLTEAFF. This sequence joins TRBV5-6 and TRBJ1-1. This CDR3 comprises 14 residues. Per the germline V gene, CDR1 is SGHDT and CDR2 is YYEEEE.

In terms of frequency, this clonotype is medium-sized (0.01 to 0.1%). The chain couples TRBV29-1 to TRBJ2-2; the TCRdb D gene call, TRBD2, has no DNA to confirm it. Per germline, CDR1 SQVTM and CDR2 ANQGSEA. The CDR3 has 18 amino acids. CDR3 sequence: CSVEFGTSEAGNTGELFF.

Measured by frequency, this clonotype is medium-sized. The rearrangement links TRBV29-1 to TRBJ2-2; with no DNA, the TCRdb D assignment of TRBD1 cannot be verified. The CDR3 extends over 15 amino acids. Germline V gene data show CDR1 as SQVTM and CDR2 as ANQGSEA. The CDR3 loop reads CSVAGQGANTGELFF.

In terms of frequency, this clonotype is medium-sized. The CDR3: CSVERAGGRTGELFF. The chain joins TRBV29-1 to TRBJ2-2; TCRdb's D call, TRBD1, is unchecked because there is no DNA. Germline V gene lookup returns CDR1 SQVTM and CDR2 ANQGSEA. The CDR3 loop spans 15 amino acids.

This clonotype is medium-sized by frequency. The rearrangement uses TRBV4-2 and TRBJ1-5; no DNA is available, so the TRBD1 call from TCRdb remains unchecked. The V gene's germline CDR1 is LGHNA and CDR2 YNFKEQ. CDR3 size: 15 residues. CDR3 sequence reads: CASSLSRGSNQPQHF.

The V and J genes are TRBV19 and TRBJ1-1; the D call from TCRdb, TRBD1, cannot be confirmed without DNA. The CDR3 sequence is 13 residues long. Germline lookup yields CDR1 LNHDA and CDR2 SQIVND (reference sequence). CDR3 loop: CASSIGGNTEAFF.

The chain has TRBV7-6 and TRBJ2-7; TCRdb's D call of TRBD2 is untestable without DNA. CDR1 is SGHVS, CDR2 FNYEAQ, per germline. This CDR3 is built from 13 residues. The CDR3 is CASSLTAGNEQYF.

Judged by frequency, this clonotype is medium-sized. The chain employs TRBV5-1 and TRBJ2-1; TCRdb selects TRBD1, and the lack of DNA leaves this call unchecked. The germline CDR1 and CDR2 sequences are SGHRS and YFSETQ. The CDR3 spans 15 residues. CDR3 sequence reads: CASSLEGRAVNEQFF.

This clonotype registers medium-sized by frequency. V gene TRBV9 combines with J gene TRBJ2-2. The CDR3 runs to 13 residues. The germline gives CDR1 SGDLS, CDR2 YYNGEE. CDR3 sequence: CASSTVFSGELFF.

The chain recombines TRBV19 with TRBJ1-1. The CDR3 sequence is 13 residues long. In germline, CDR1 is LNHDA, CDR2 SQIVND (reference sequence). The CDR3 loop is CASSIVVRTEAFF.

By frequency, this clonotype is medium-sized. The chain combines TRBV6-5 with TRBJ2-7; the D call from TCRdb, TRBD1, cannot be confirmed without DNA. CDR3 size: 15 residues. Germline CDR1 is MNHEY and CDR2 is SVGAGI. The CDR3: CASSPGQGLPYEQYF.

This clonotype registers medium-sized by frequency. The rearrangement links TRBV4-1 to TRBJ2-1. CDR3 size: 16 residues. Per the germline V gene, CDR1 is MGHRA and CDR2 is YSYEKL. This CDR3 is CASSQAALSSYNEQFF.

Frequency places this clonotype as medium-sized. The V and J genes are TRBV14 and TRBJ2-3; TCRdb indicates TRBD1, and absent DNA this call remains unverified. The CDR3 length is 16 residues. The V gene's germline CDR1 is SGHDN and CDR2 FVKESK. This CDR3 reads CASSQSGTGWSDTQYF.

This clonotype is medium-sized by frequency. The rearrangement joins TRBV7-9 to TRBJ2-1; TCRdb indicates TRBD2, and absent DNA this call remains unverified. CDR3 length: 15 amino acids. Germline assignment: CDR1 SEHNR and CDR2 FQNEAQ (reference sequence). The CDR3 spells CASSLWGLDLNEQFF.